Reported below is one T cell receptor (beta chain). Its antigen is still unknown. TCRdb's table, derived via immunoSEQ multiplex PCR, lists solely in-frame clones and lacks some. The data contain some 20,000 clones, 80% to 85% of them singletons. The sample is drawn from a study of OX40 agonist ivuxolimab in advanced cancers. Study-wide background: Patients took ivuxolimab, an agonistic anti-OX40 (CD134) antibody. Study results and limitations: Antigen specificity remained undetermined for the expanded peripheral T cells.

Anyone with autoimmune disease history or systemic immunosuppression was excluded. Baseline, cycle 4 day 1, and cycle 7 day 1 were the blood sampling points. CDR1 and CDR2 (germline): SGHRS, YFSETQ. The V gene end was trimmed by 4 bases and the J gene end by 4 bases; junction bases not matched to a gene: 6. This CDR3 spans 14 amino acids. This receptor was obtained from an adult with an advanced solid tumor such as melanoma, head and neck, liver or kidney cancer. Sample: CD4+ or CD8+ T cells sorted from blood, taken in a trial of the OX40 agonist ivuxolimab. V gene TRBV5-1 combines with J gene TRBJ2-5, with 8 bases fitting TRBD2. The chain's CDR3 is CASSPSGSGETQYF. CDR3 bases: TGCGCCAGCAGCCCCAGCGGGAGTGGAGAGACCCAGTACTTC.